Listed below are T cell receptor beta chains from one sample, sequenced in a study of OX40 agonist ivuxolimab in advanced cancers. Produced via immunoSEQ multiplex PCR; TCRdb's table is partial and in-frame only. The top ten hold 16% of the sample, which has 60,000 or so clones, 87% seen once. Here the sequenced sample was CD4+ or CD8+ T cells sorted from blood, taken in a trial of the OX40 agonist ivuxolimab. The receptors were gathered from an adult with an advanced solid tumor such as melanoma, head and neck, liver or kidney cancer. CDR3s include the opening cysteine and the closing phenylalanine or tryptophan. A D gene is named only where the DNA matches it firmly. Part of the rows lack a size; the others show once, few, many or a class for expanded clones.

clone_size d_call j_call cdr3_length v_call cdr3_aa cdr3_nt
NA TRBD1 TRBJ1-2 14 TRBV27 CARKDRALNYGYTF TGTGCCAGAAAAGACAGGGCCCTCAACTATGGCTACACCTTC
NA TRBD2 TRBJ2-1 13 TRBV29-1 CSVESSGSGEQFF TGCAGCGTTGAATCTAGCGGGAGTGGTGAGCAGTTCTTC
NA NA TRBJ2-7 12 TRBV7-9 CASSFHRYEQYF TGTGCCAGCAGCTTCCATCGTTACGAGCAGTACTTC
NA TRBD2 TRBJ2-7 13 TRBV15 CATRPGGGVRRYF TGTGCCACCAGGCCGGGGGGAGGTGTACGACGGTACTTC
NA TRBD1 TRBJ1-3 13 TRBV6-5 CASSAGGGNTIYF TGTGCCAGCAGTGCAGGGGGTGGAAACACCATATATTTT
NA NA TRBJ2-7 13 TRBV28 CASHSGGAYEQYF TGTGCCAGCCATTCAGGGGGGGCTTACGAGCAGTACTTC
NA TRBD2 TRBJ2-7 15 TRBV6-5 CASSKTGTSFYEQYF TGTGCCAGCAGTAAAACCGGGACTAGCTTCTACGAGCAGTACTTC
NA NA TRBJ2-3 14 TRBV7-9 CASSKGQLTDTRYF TGTGCCAGCAGTAAAGGACAGCTCACAGATACGCGGTATTTT
NA NA TRBJ1-2 13 TRBV28 CASRLPLNYGYTF TGTGCCAGCAGACTCCCCCTGAACTATGGCTACACCTTC
NA NA TRBJ1-2 12 TRBV15 CATSRDTYGYTF TGTGCCACCAGCAGAGACACCTATGGCTACACCTTC
NA TRBD1 TRBJ1-2 18 TRBV7-3 CASSLVVGIGTGDLRYTF TGTGCCAGCAGCTTAGTAGTAGGGATTGGGACAGGGGACCTCCGCTACACCTTC
NA NA TRBJ2-7 18 TRBV7-8 CASSLGGTIPRDSYEQYF TGTGCCAGCAGCTTAGGGGGGACCATTCCAAGGGACTCCTACGAGCAGTACTTC
NA NA TRBJ1-1 14 TRBV6-5 CASSHTAGGNEAFF TGTGCCAGCAGTCACACGGCAGGAGGGAATGAAGCTTTCTTT
NA NA TRBJ1-1 12 TRBV29-1 CSVEGSNTEAFF TGCAGCGTTGAAGGTAGTAACACTGAAGCTTTCTTT
NA NA TRBJ2-1 13 TRBV6-5 CASSKRTYNEQFF TGTGCCAGCAGCAAAAGGACGTACAATGAGCAGTTCTTC
NA NA TRBJ2-7 12 TRBV6-1 CASSGDWGEQYF TGTGCCAGCAGTGGAGATTGGGGAGAGCAGTACTTC
NA NA TRBJ2-7 12 TRBV5-6 CASSSPSYEQYF TGTGCCAGCAGCTCCCCCTCCTACGAGCAGTACTTC
NA NA TRBJ2-7 14 TRBV5-1 CASSLDPGGYEQYF TGCGCCAGCAGCTTGGACCCAGGGGGGTACGAGCAGTACTTC
NA TRBD2 TRBJ2-4 19 TRBV19 CASSTGTSGRTLAKNIQYF TGTGCCAGTAGTACGGGGACTAGCGGGAGGACCTTAGCCAAAAACATTCAGTACTTC
NA NA TRBJ2-1 14 TRBV6-6 CASSYRDGYNEQFF TGTGCCAGCAGTTACCGGGACGGATACAATGAGCAGTTCTTC
NA NA TRBJ2-1 14 TRBV27 CASSVQSPHNEQFF TGTGCCAGCAGTGTACAGAGCCCGCACAATGAGCAGTTCTTC
NA TRBD2 TRBJ2-1 15 TRBV6-4 CASSNSGSPYNEQFF TGTGCCAGCAGTAATAGCGGGAGTCCTTACAATGAGCAGTTCTTC
NA NA TRBJ1-5 12 TRBV6-1 CASSVGNQPQHF TGTGCCAGCAGTGTGGGCAATCAGCCCCAGCATTTT
few NA TRBJ2-7 13 TRBV7-9 CASSSTGAGEQYF TGTGCCAGCAGCTCCACGGGAGCCGGCGAGCAGTACTTC
NA TRBD2 TRBJ2-1 15 TRBV19 CASSILAGVGNEQFF TGTGCCAGTAGTATACTAGCGGGAGTGGGGAATGAGCAGTTCTTC
NA NA TRBJ2-3 13 TRBV19 CASSISRTDTQYF TGTGCCAGTAGTATCTCTAGGACAGATACGCAGTATTTT
NA TRBD1 TRBJ1-2 18 TRBV28 CASSLPSVPGQLNYGYTF TGTGCCAGCAGTTTGCCCTCGGTACCGGGACAGCTTAACTATGGCTACACCTTC
NA NA TRBJ2-7 11 TRBV30 CAWGGSYEQYF TGTGCCTGGGGGGGTTCCTACGAGCAGTACTTC
once TRBD1 TRBJ2-1 14 TRBV2 CASGDSNSYNEQFF TGTGCCAGCGGGGACAGCAACTCCTACAATGAGCAGTTCTTC
many NA TRBJ1-5 14 TRBV10-3 CAISERGGNQPQHF TGTGCCATCAGTGAAAGGGGTGGCAATCAGCCCCAGCATTTT
once NA TRBJ1-1 17 TRBV4-1 CASIPQGTPPGWTEAFF TGCGCCAGCATCCCACAAGGGACACCTCCCGGTTGGACTGAAGCTTTCTTT
NA NA TRBJ1-1 12 TRBV30 CAWGGGGTEAFF TGTGCCTGGGGGGGTGGCGGCACTGAAGCTTTCTTT
NA TRBD2 TRBJ2-3 15 TRBV6-4 CASSEAAGEADTQYF TGTGCCAGCAGTGAAGCAGCGGGGGAGGCAGATACGCAGTATTTT
NA TRBD1 TRBJ1-5 18 TRBV7-2 CASSPRTGGGISNQPQHF TGTGCCAGCAGCCCAAGGACAGGGGGTGGGATAAGCAATCAGCCCCAGCATTTT
once NA TRBJ1-3 20 TRBV5-5 CASSARQVRDQMGSGNTIYF TGTGCCAGCAGCGCCCGTCAAGTAAGGGACCAAATGGGGTCTGGAAACACCATATATTTT
NA NA TRBJ1-1 15 TRBV15 CATSRDRGGNTEAFF TGTGCCACCAGCAGAGATCGGGGAGGGAACACTGAAGCTTTCTTT
NA NA TRBJ2-6 16 TRBV2 CASSPGLHSGANVLTF TGTGCCAGCAGCCCCGGACTCCACTCTGGGGCCAACGTCCTGACTTTC
NA NA TRBJ2-3 15 TRBV5-1 CASSLSQGHTDTQYF TGCGCCAGCAGCTTGAGCCAGGGCCACACAGATACGCAGTATTTT
NA NA TRBJ1-5 17 TRBV7-9 CASSLGSGQYSNQPQHF TGTGCCAGCAGCTTAGGATCCGGACAGTATAGCAATCAGCCCCAGCATTTT
NA TRBD2 TRBJ2-1 15 TRBV7-2 CASSTWTSGRGEQFF TGTGCCAGCAGCACGTGGACTAGCGGGAGGGGTGAGCAGTTCTTC
NA NA TRBJ1-5 15 TRBV6-5 CASSSDSYSNQPQHF TGTGCCAGCAGTTCAGACAGTTATAGCAATCAGCCCCAGCATTTT
NA NA TRBJ2-7 14 TRBV7-6 CASSPLYSSYEQYF TGTGCCAGCAGCCCGCTCTATAGTTCCTACGAGCAGTACTTC
NA TRBD2 TRBJ2-1 15 TRBV2 CASRLTSGKSGEQFF TGTGCCAGCAGGTTGACTAGCGGGAAAAGTGGCGAGCAGTTCTTC
NA TRBD1 TRBJ2-6 14 TRBV7-2 CAGTGASGANVLTF TGTGCCGGAACAGGGGCGTCTGGGGCCAACGTCCTGACTTTC
NA NA TRBJ2-2 13 TRBV6-6 CASSYSYTGELFF TGTGCCAGCAGTTACTCGTACACCGGGGAGCTGTTTTTT
NA NA TRBJ2-5 14 TRBV7-7 CASSLPGRQETQYF TGTGCTAGCAGCTTACCAGGCCGCCAAGAGACCCAGTACTTC
NA NA TRBJ2-4 13 TRBV28 CASSLTGRNIQYF TGTGCCAGCAGTTTAACAGGGAGAAACATTCAGTACTTC
few TRBD2 TRBJ2-7 15 TRBV7-8 CASSSMREVSYEQYF TGTGCCAGCAGCTCGATGCGGGAGGTCTCCTACGAGCAGTACTTC
NA NA TRBJ1-6 15 TRBV7-8 CASSLGSSVGSPLHF TGTGCCAGCAGCTTGGGGTCGAGTGTGGGTTCACCCCTCCACTTT
NA TRBD1 TRBJ1-1 15 TRBV15 CATLRDRGQETEAFF TGTGCCACTCTCCGGGACAGGGGGCAGGAAACTGAAGCTTTCTTT
NA NA TRBJ2-7 15 TRBV4-2 CASSQDWDTPYEQYF TGTGCCAGCAGCCAAGATTGGGATACCCCCTACGAGCAGTACTTC
few TRBD1 TRBJ2-2 14 TRBV10-3 CASSATGGSGELFF TGTGCCAGCAGTGCGACAGGGGGAAGCGGGGAGCTGTTTTTT
NA TRBD1 TRBJ1-5 14 TRBV28 CASSLPGGHQPQHF TGTGCCAGCAGTTTACCAGGGGGCCATCAGCCCCAGCATTTT
NA NA TRBJ2-7 13 TRBV10-3 CATDSADSYEQYF TGTGCCACGGATAGCGCGGACTCCTACGAGCAGTACTTC
NA TRBD2 TRBJ2-1 15 TRBV2 CASSVAGGRVDEQFF TGTGCCAGCAGTGTTGCCGGCGGGAGGGTGGATGAGCAGTTCTTC